One and the same sample provided the 7 T cell receptor beta chains below, sequenced in a study of T cell responses to AZD1222 COVID-19 vaccine. Clones were sequenced by immunoSEQ multiplex PCR, and TCRdb holds only the in-frame ones, with some missing. The table records 55,000 to 65,000 clones, 60% to 80% of them present only once. The source was peripheral blood, collected 28 days after the second AZD1222 dose. The receptors derive from an adult who received the AZD1222 COVID-19 vaccine.

This clone was detected a few times. The chain links TRBV11-2 to TRBJ1-2, with D possibly TRBD1 on 6 matching bases. The CDR3 length is 16 residues. Trimming took 5 bases from V and 4 from J, leaving 20 bases between them. Germline V lookup: CDR1 SGHAT, CDR2 FQNNGV. The CDR3 nucleotides read TGTGCCAGCAGCGCTAAACCCGGGACACGCCTCTATGGCTACACCTTC. As protein: CASSAKPGTRLYGYTF. The full variable domain, rest sourced from reference TRBV11-2 and TRBJ1-2, is EAGVAQSPRYKIIEKRQSVAFWCNPISGHATLYWYQQILGQGPKLLIQFQNNGVVDDSQLPKDRFSAERLKGVDSTLKIQPAKLEDSAVYLCASSAKPGTRLYGYTFGSGTRLTVV.

The chain combines TRBV28 with TRBJ2-3; D may be TRBD2 (7 bases). In germline, CDR1 is MDHEN, CDR2 SYDVKM. V shed 7 bases and J shed 5 bases, with 13 bases lying between them. This CDR3 spans 13 amino acids. The CDR3 bases are TGTGCCAGCACCGAGGGGGGGGGAGATACGCAGTATTTT. It translates to CASTEGGGDTQYF.

The CDR3 region is CASSLVYRWEQYV. The CDR3 region has the DNA TGTGCCAGCAGTTTAGTTTACAGGTGGGAGCAGTACGTC. The chain is built from TRBV27 and TRBJ2-7; weak D call: TRBD1 (5 bases). The CDR3 contains 13 residues. V shed 2 bases and J shed 7 bases, with 12 bases lying between them. The germline V gene has CDR1 MNHEY and CDR2 SMNVEV (reference sequence).

The chain joins TRBV6-5 to TRBJ1-2, with D possibly TRBD1 on 5 matching bases. Germline values: CDR1 MNHEY, CDR2 SVGAGI. V was cut by 9 bases and J by 7 bases, with 18 bases left in between. The CDR3 sequence is 13 residues long. In DNA form, the CDR3 reads TGTGCCAGTACCCCATCGGGGGTCGGTGGCTACACCTTC. It yields the protein CASTPSGVGGYTF.

This chain connects TRBV12-3 or TRBV12-4 to TRBJ1-2; D not resolved. There are 13 residues in the CDR3. The V gene lost 5 bases and the J gene lost 0 bases, with 7 bases spanning the gap. CDR3 protein: CASSEIANYGYTF. DNA for the CDR3: TGTGCCAGCAGTGAAATAGCTAACTATGGCTACACCTTC.

This clone was counted a single time. The rearrangement uses TRBV12-3 or TRBV12-4 and TRBJ1-2; TRBD1 matches at 7 bases. V gave up 6 bases and J gave up 7 bases; unmatched junction bases: 8. The CDR3 is 13 residues long. The CDR3 sequence is CASSAQGLGGYTF. For the CDR3, the DNA is TGTGCCAGCAGCGCACAGGGGCTTGGTGGCTACACCTTC.

The J gene is TRBJ1-2, the V gene TRBV5-6; no firm D call. The CDR3 covers 15 residues. The germline V gene encodes CDR1 SGHDT and CDR2 YYEEEE. Trimming shortened V by 0 bases and J by 4 bases, and 13 bases separated the two germline ends. The CDR3 spells CASSLGILGLYGYTF. The CDR3, as DNA: TGTGCCAGCAGCTTGGGAATTCTGGGCCTCTATGGCTACACCTTC. The variable domain in full, with the rest retrieved from reference TRBV5-6 and TRBJ1-2, is DAGVTQSPTHLIKTRGQQVTLRCSPKSGHDTVSWYQQALGQGPQFIFQYYEEEERQRGNFPDRFSGHQFPNYSSELNVNALLLGDSALYLCASSLGILGLYGYTFGSGTRLTVV.